This section outlines one T cell receptor (beta chain) sequence together with its context. The antigen is undetermined. This sample is part of a study of cytomegalovirus exposure and HLA in healthy donors. Overall study results and limits: The study recorded around 160 TCR beta chains that were cytomegalovirus-associated.

Trimming cost V 4 bases and J 5 bases, with 12 bases left between them. The CDR3 loop spans 13 amino acids. The germline CDR1 and CDR2 sequences are SGDLS and YYNGEE. Generated by immunoSEQ multiplex PCR, the TCRdb table keeps only in-frame clones and is missing some. The table shows about 240,000 clones, with around 86% occurring only once. The sequenced material came from PBMCs. The clonotype comes from a woman aged 25 to 39 in good health and CMV-seropositive. This sequence joins TRBV9 and TRBJ2-5; D perhaps matches TRBD2 (5 bases). The CDR3 DNA is TGTGCCAGCAGCTATGGGTCGGGGGAGACCCAGTACTTC. This encodes CASSYGSGETQYF.